This TCR beta chain was recovered during a study of T cells in localized non-small cell lung cancer. Study-level results: Heterogeneity stays possible, as sequencing covered only one tumor region.

Clones were read by immunoSEQ multiplex PCR, and TCRdb kept only the in-frame ones, dropping some. The table includes about 590 clones, 20% to 25% detected once. The germline CDR1 and CDR2 sequences are MNHGY and SAAAGT. V shed 0 bases, J shed 1 base, and the junction held 6 bases outside the gene matches. The CDR3 spans 16 residues. There are a few counts of this clone. Its matching antigen is unknown. Sequenced material: lung tumor tissue, taken before any cancer treatment. The V gene is TRBV6-8, the J gene TRBJ2-7, with 7 bases aligning to TRBD1. The TCR was taken from a male donor older than 55 with stage II lung adenocarcinoma. CDR3 DNA sequence: TGTGCCAGCAGTTACTCACAGGGGACACCTTCCTACGAGCAGTACTTC. This gives the protein CASSYSQGTPSYEQYF.